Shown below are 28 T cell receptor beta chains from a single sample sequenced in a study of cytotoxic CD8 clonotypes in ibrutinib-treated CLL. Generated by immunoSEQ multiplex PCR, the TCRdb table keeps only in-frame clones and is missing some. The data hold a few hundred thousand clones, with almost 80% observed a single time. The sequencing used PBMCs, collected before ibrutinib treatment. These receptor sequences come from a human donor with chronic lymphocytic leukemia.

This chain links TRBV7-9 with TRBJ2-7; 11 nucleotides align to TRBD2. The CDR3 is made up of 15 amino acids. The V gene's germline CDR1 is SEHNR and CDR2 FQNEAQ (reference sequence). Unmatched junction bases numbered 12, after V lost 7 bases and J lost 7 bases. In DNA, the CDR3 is TGTGCCAGCACCCTCGTGCTAGCGGGGGGCCTGGAGCAGTACTTC. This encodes CASTLVLAGGLEQYF.

The CDR3 DNA reads as TGTGCCAGCAGCCAAGGATTGTGGACAGGGGGCCGAGAGACCCAGTACTTC. It translates to CASSQGLWTGGRETQYF. V usage is TRBV4-2 and J usage is TRBJ2-5; 11 bases are a match to TRBD1. This CDR3 spans 17 amino acids. Germline V gene lookup returns CDR1 LGHNA and CDR2 YNFKEQ. The J segment lost 4 bases and the V segment lost 1 base, leaving 8 bases of the junction unmatched.

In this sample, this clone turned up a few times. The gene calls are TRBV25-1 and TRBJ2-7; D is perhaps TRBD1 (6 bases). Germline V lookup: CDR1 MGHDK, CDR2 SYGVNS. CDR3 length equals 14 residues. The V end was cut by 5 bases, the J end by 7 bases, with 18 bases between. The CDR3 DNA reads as TGTGCCAGCAGTCCCGGACAGCCGATTCGGGAGCAGTACTTC. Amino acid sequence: CASSPGQPIREQYF.

The CDR3 reads CASSAVSYEQYF. In DNA, the CDR3 is TGTGCCAGCAGTGCAGTGTCCTACGAGCAGTACTTC. V usage is TRBV2 and J usage is TRBJ2-7; D is unclear. CDR1 SNHLY and CDR2 FYNNEI come from the germline V gene. The CDR3 is 12 amino acids. Trimming shortened V by 4 bases and J by 1 base, and 5 bases separated the two germline ends.

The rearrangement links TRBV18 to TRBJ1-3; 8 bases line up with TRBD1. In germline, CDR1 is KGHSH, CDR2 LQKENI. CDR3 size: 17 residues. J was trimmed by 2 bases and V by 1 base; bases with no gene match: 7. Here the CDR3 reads CASSPRPTGGTGNTIYF. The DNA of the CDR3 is TGTGCCAGCTCACCACGACCTACAGGGGGTACTGGAAACACCATATATTTT.

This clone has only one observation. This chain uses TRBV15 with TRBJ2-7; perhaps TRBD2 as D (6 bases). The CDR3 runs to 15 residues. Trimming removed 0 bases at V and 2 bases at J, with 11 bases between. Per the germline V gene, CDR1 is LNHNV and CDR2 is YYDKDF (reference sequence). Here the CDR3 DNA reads TGTGCCACCAGCAGAGATTTGGCGGGGACCTACGAGCAGTACTTC. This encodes CATSRDLAGTYEQYF.

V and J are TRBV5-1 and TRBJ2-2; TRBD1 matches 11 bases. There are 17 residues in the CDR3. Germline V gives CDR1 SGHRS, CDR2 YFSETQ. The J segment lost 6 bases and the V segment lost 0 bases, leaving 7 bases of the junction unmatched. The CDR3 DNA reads TGCGCCAGCAGCTTGGCCGGACAGGGGGCAGGAGCCGGGGAGCTGTTTTTT. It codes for CASSLAGQGAGAGELFF.

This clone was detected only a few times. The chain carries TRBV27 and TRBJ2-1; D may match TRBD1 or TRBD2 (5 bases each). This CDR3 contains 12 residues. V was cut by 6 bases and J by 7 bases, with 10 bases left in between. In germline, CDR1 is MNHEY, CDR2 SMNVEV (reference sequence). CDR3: CASRGEGNEQFF. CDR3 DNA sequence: TGTGCCAGCAGGGGTGAGGGGAATGAGCAGTTCTTC.

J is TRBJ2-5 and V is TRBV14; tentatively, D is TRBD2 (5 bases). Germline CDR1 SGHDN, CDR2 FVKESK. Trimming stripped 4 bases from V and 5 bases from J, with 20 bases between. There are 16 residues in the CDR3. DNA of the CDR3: TGTGCCAGCAGCCTGCAACTAGTAAGGATGGGGGAGACCCAGTACTTC. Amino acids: CASSLQLVRMGETQYF.

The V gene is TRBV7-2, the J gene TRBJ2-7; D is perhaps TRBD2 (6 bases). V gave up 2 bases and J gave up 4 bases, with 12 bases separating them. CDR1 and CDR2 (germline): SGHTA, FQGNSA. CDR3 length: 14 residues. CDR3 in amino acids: CASSLSASAYEQYF. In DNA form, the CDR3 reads TGTGCCAGCAGCTTATCCGCTAGCGCATACGAGCAGTACTTC.

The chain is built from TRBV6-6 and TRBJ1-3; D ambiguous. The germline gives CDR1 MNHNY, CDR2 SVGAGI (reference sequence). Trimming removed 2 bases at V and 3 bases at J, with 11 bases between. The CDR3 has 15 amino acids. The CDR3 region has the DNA TGTGCCAGCAGTTACCCGAACTTGGGTGGAAACACCATATATTTT. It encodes CASSYPNLGGNTIYF.

The chain's CDR3 is CASSLDRGDTQYF. As DNA, the CDR3 is TGCGCCAGCAGCCTAGACAGGGGTGATACGCAGTATTTT. The chain recombines TRBV4-3 with TRBJ2-3; 8 bases line up with TRBD1. With V trimmed by 4 bases and J by 6 bases, 3 bases remained unmatched. The CDR3 consists of 13 residues. Germline-derived CDR1 and CDR2 are LGHNA and YSLEER.

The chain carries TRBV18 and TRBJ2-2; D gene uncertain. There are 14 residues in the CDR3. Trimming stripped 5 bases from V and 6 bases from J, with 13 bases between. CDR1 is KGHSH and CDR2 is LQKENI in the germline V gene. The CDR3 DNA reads TGTGCCAGCTCATCCGTTTTCTCGTCCGGGGAGCTGTTTTTT. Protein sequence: CASSSVFSSGELFF.

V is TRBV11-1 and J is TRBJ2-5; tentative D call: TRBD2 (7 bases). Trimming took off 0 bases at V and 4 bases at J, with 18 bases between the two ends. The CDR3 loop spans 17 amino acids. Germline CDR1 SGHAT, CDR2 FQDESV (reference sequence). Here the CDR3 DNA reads TGTGCCAGCAGCTTAGCGCGGGCGGGGGCGCGATCAGAGACCCAGTACTTC. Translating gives CASSLARAGARSETQYF.

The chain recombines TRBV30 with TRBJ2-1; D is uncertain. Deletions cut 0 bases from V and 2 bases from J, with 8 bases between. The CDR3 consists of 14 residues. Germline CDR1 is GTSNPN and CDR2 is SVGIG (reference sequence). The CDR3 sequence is CAWSVHAAYNEQFF. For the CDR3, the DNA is TGTGCCTGGAGTGTACACGCGGCCTACAATGAGCAGTTCTTC. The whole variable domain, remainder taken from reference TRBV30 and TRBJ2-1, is SQTIHQWPATLVQPVGSPLSLECTVEGTSNPNLYWYRQAAGRGLQLLFYSVGIGQISSEVPQNLSASRPQDRQFILSSKKLLLSDSGFYLCAWSVHAAYNEQFFGPGTRLTVL.

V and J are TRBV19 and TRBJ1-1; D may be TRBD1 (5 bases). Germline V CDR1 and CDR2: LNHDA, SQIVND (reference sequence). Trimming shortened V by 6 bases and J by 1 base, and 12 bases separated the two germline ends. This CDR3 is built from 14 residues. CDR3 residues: CASRPGRPNTEAFF. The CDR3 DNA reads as TGTGCCAGTAGACCGGGACGGCCGAACACTGAAGCTTTCTTT.

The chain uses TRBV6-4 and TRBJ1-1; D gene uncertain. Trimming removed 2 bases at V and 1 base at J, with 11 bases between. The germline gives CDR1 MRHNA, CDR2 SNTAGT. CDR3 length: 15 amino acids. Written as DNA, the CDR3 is TGTGCCAGCAGTGACGAGTTAAATAAGAACACTGAAGCTTTCTTT. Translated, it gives CASSDELNKNTEAFF.

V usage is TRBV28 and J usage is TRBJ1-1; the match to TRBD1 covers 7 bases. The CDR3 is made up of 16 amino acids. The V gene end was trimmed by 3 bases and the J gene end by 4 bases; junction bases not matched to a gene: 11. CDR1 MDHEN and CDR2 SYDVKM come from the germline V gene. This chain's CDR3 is CASSLAGAKGATEAFF. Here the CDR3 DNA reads TGTGCCAGCAGTTTGGCAGGGGCTAAGGGGGCCACTGAAGCTTTCTTT.

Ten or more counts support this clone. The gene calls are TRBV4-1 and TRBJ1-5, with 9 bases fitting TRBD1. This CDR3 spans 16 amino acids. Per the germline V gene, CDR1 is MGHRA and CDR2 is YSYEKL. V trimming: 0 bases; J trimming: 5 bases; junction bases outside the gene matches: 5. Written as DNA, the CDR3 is TGCGCCAGCAGCCAAGATCTCGGACAGGGGTATCAGCCCCAGCATTTT. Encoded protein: CASSQDLGQGYQPQHF.

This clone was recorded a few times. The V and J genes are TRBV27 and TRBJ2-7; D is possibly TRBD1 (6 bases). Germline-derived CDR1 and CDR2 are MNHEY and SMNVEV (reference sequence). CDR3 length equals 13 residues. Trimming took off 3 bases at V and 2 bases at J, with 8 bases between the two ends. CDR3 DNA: TGTGCCAGCAGTTTCGGGACAACCTACGAGCAGTACTTC. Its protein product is CASSFGTTYEQYF.

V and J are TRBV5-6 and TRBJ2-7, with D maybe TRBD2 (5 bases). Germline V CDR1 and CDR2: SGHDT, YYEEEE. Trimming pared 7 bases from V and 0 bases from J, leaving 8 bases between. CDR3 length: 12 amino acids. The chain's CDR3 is CASGRSSYEQYF. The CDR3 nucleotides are TGTGCCAGCGGGAGAAGCTCCTACGAGCAGTACTTC.

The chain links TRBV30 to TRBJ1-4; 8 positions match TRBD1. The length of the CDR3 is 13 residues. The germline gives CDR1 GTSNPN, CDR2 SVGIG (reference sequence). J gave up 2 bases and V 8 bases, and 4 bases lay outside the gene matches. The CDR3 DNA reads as TGTGCCGGGACAGGTCAGACTAATGAAAAACTGTTTTTT. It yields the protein CAGTGQTNEKLFF.

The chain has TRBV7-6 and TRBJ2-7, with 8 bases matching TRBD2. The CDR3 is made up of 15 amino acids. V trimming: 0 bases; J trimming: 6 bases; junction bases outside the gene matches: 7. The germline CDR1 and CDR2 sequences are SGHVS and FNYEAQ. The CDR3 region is CASSLAGRAHFEQYF. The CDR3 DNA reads TGTGCCAGCAGCTTAGCCGGGAGGGCCCACTTCGAGCAGTACTTC.

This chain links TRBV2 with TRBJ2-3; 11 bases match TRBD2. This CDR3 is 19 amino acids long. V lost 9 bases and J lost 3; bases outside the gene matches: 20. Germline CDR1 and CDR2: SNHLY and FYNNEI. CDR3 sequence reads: CARAWGRGQGTSGTDTQYF. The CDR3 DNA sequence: TGTGCCAGAGCATGGGGCAGGGGGCAAGGGACTAGCGGAACAGATACGCAGTATTTT.

The CDR3 nucleotides read TGCGCCAGCAGCAGACAACGGGACTACACAGATACGCAGTATTTT. Protein product: CASSRQRDYTDTQYF. The chain joins TRBV5-1 to TRBJ2-3, with 7 nucleotides matching TRBD2. Germline CDR1 and CDR2: SGHRS and YFSETQ. V shed 4 bases and J 2 bases; nucleotides not matched to a gene: 7. CDR3 length: 15 residues.

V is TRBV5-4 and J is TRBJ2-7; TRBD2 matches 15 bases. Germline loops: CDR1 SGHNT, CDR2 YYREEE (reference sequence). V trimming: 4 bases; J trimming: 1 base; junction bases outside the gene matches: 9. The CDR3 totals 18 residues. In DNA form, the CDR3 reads TGTGCCAGCAGCCAGGGACTAGCGGGAGGCCGGACGTCCTACGAGCAGTACTTC. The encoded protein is CASSQGLAGGRTSYEQYF.

The CDR3 spells CASSSLRDTYEQYF. CDR3 DNA sequence: TGTGCCAGCAGCTCTCTCCGGGACACCTACGAGCAGTACTTC. The chain links TRBV7-9 to TRBJ2-7; TRBD1 is a possible D gene (6 bases). Germline V gives CDR1 SEHNR, CDR2 FQNEAQ (reference sequence). There are 14 residues in the CDR3. Trimming removed 4 bases at V and 2 bases at J, with 12 bases between.

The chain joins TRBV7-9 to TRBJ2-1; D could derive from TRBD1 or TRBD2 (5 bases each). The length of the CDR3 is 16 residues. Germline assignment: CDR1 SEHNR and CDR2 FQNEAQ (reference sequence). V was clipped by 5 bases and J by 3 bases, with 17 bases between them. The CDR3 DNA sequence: TGTGCCAGCAGCCCAGTGAGGGGTATACTCTACAATGAGCAGTTCTTC. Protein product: CASSPVRGILYNEQFF.